These 29 T cell receptor beta chains were all obtained from the same sample, sequenced in a study of neurological immune-mediated disorders. A single record per CDR3 protein comes from TCRdb applying MiXCR to the 5' RACE reads. The table has some 65,000 distinct CDR3 sequences, 4.1% seen once; the top ten hold roughly 2.8%. Material for sequencing was PBMCs. The receptors shown here come from a man aged 50-59 years with multiple sclerosis.

Ten or more counts support this clonotype. The rearrangement uses TRBV7-9 and TRBJ1-4; 8 bases are shared with TRBD1. Germline V CDR1 and CDR2: SEHNR, FQNEAQ (reference sequence). The trim removed 6 bases at V and 7 bases at J, leaving 1 base unmatched. CDR3 size: 12 residues. The CDR3 DNA reads as TGTGCCAGCAGAACAGGGGGTGAAAAACTGTTTTTT. Its protein product is CASRTGGEKLFF. The full variable domain, with the rest looked up from reference TRBV7-9 and TRBJ1-4, is DTGVSQNPRHKITKRGQNVTFRCDPISEHNRLYWYRQTLGQGPEFLTYFQNEAQLEKSRLLSDRFSAERPKGSFSTLEIQRTEQGDSAMYLCASRTGGEKLFFGSGTQLSVL.

This clonotype occurred many times. The chain employs TRBV20-1 and TRBJ2-1; D possibly corresponds to TRBD1 (6 bases). Trimming stripped 6 bases from V and 4 bases from J, with 19 bases between. The CDR3 consists of 15 residues. Germline V gene sequence: CDR1 DFQATT, CDR2 SNEGSKA (reference sequence). In DNA, the CDR3 is TGCAGTGCCCACAGCACGGGACATCCATACAATGAGCAGTTCTTC. This codes for CSAHSTGHPYNEQFF.

This clonotype was seen many times. V gene TRBV10-3 combines with J gene TRBJ2-7, with 9 bases aligning to TRBD1. V lost 3 bases and J lost 1; bases outside the gene matches: 7. Germline V gene lookup returns CDR1 ENHRY and CDR2 SYGVKD. The CDR3 consists of 16 residues. In DNA form, the CDR3 reads TGTGCCATCAGTGAACCGGGACAGGGATCGTCCTACGAGCAGTACTTC. The encoded protein is CAISEPGQGSSYEQYF.

The table lists this clonotype with many counts. The chain recombines TRBV7-2 with TRBJ2-3; TRBD1 matches 9 bases. Germline V lookup: CDR1 SGHTA, CDR2 FQGNSA. The trim removed 4 bases at V and 5 bases at J, leaving 7 bases unmatched. This CDR3 is 15 amino acids long. Here the CDR3 DNA reads TGTGCCAGCAGCTCCTGGGACAGGGATGAAGATACGCAGTATTTT. This codes for CASSSWDRDEDTQYF.

Ten or more counts support this clonotype. The rearrangement uses TRBV28 and TRBJ2-3; D could derive from TRBD1 or TRBD2 (6 bases each). With 6 bases removed from V and 10 bases from J, the gap between germline ends came to 23 bases. The germline V gene has CDR1 MDHEN and CDR2 SYDVKM. This CDR3 contains 15 residues. Here the CDR3 reads CASSTVGGTHRAQYF. In DNA, the CDR3 is TGTGCCAGCAGCACGGTAGGGGGGACCCACAGGGCGCAGTATTTT.

In this sample, this clonotype turned up many times. V is TRBV7-2 and J is TRBJ2-7; no definite D call. V was trimmed by 5 bases and J by 3 bases, leaving 8 bases between them. This CDR3 spans 12 amino acids. Germline V gives CDR1 SGHTA, CDR2 FQGNSA. CDR3 nucleotide sequence: TGTGCCAGCAGCCCGGACCACTACGAGCAGTACTTC. Its protein product is CASSPDHYEQYF.

The chain joins TRBV24-1 to TRBJ1-2; 7 nucleotides align to TRBD1. Germline values: CDR1 KGHDR, CDR2 SFDVKD. After removal of 4 bases from V and 3 bases from J, the junction contained 7 bases not matched to a gene. The CDR3 totals 15 residues. CDR3: CATSDPTGTDYGYTF. The CDR3 coding sequence is TGTGCCACCAGTGACCCCACCGGGACAGACTATGGCTACACCTTC.

This clonotype was counted many times. The V call is TRBV9, the J call TRBJ1-3; no definite D call. From germline, CDR1 is SGDLS and CDR2 YYNGEE. Trimming pared 3 bases from V and 0 bases from J, leaving 7 bases between. The CDR3 totals 14 residues. CDR3 sequence (DNA): TGTGCCAGCAGCGCCCCGGACTCTGGAAACACCATATATTTT. It specifies CASSAPDSGNTIYF. The variable domain in full, completed from reference TRBV9 and TRBJ1-3, reads DSGVTQTPKHLITATGQRVTLRCSPRSGDLSVYWYQQSLDQGLQFLIQYYNGEERAKGNILERFSAQQFPDLHSELNLSSLELGDSALYFCASSAPDSGNTIYFGEGSWLTVV.

This clonotype was seen ten or more times. V gene TRBV6-5 combines with J gene TRBJ2-2; D gene uncertain. The germline V gene has CDR1 MNHEY and CDR2 SVGAGI. V was shortened by 6 bases and J by 0 bases, with 11 bases between the two germline ends. The CDR3 totals 15 residues. CDR3 residues: CASSQGSANTGELFF. The CDR3 nucleotides are TGTGCCAGCAGCCAAGGGTCAGCGAACACCGGGGAGCTGTTTTTT.

This clonotype came up many times. The rearrangement uses TRBV4-3 and TRBJ2-1; D is ambiguous. Germline values: CDR1 LGHNA, CDR2 YSLEER. V was clipped by 0 bases and J by 4 bases, with 10 bases between them. The CDR3 spans 15 residues. CDR3 residues: CASSQDSRVYNEQFF. CDR3 bases: TGCGCCAGCAGCCAAGATTCAAGGGTTTACAATGAGCAGTTCTTC.

This clonotype was seen many times. The chain employs TRBV5-1 and TRBJ2-5, with D possibly being TRBD1 (6 bases). Germline V CDR1 and CDR2: SGHRS, YFSETQ. The CDR3 length is 13 residues. V lost 5 bases, J lost 3 bases, and 11 bases lay in between. The chain's CDR3 is CASSRRTEETQYF. CDR3 in DNA: TGCGCCAGCAGTCGAAGGACAGAAGAGACCCAGTACTTC.

This clonotype has at least ten counts. This chain uses TRBV5-6 with TRBJ2-1, with 7 nucleotides matching TRBD2. Germline V gives CDR1 SGHDT, CDR2 YYEEEE. CDR3 length: 14 residues. V was clipped by 1 base and J by 3 bases; unmatched bases: 1. The CDR3 reads CASSLSSGYNEQFF. Here the CDR3 DNA reads TGTGCCAGCAGCTTGTCTAGCGGCTACAATGAGCAGTTCTTC.

This sequence joins TRBV5-1 and TRBJ2-5; D could derive from TRBD1 or TRBD2 (5 bases each). V lost 5 bases and J lost 2, with 19 bases in between. CDR3 length: 16 amino acids. Germline V gene sequence: CDR1 SGHRS, CDR2 YFSETQ. The CDR3 sequence is CASRLRGSERQETQYF. The CDR3, as DNA: TGCGCCAGCAGGTTGAGGGGTTCTGAACGTCAAGAGACCCAGTACTTC.

This clonotype was observed many times. CDR3 nucleotide sequence: TGCGCCAGCAAGGAGCAGACAGGAGCTATATTTGAAGCTTTCTTT. This gives the protein CASKEQTGAIFEAFF. This rearrangement joins TRBV5-1 to TRBJ1-1; maybe TRBD1 (6 bases). Deletions cut 6 bases from V and 7 bases from J, with 22 bases between. CDR1 is SGHRS and CDR2 is YFSETQ in the germline V gene. The CDR3 has 15 amino acids.

This clonotype was seen at least ten times. This chain uses TRBV5-1 with TRBJ2-5; TRBD2 aligns across 7 bases. CDR3 length equals 16 residues. Germline-derived CDR1 and CDR2 are SGHRS and YFSETQ. After removal of 5 bases from V and 4 bases from J, the junction contained 14 bases not matched to a gene. The CDR3 region is CASRRLTERGRETQYF. The CDR3, as DNA: TGCGCCAGCAGAAGACTAACGGAGCGGGGTAGAGAGACCCAGTACTTC. Based on the CDR3 plus reference TRBV5-1 and TRBJ2-5, the full variable domain is KAGVTQTPRYLIKTRGQQVTLSCSPISGHRSVSWYQQTPGQGLQFLFEYFSETQRNKGNFPGRFSGRQFSNSRSEMNVSTLELGDSALYLCASRRLTERGRETQYFGPGTRLLVL.

This clonotype was observed many times. This chain links TRBV5-1 with TRBJ2-1; tentative D call: TRBD2 (5 bases). With 0 bases removed from V and 12 bases from J, the gap between germline ends came to 13 bases. This CDR3 contains 13 residues. The germline gives CDR1 SGHRS, CDR2 YFSETQ. CDR3 residues: CASSLAPTRVQFF. CDR3 bases: TGCGCCAGCAGCTTGGCTCCGACGAGGGTGCAGTTCTTC.

This clonotype was counted many times. V gene TRBV6-5 combines with J gene TRBJ1-1; D gene unclear. The CDR3 is made up of 14 amino acids. V was trimmed by 4 bases and J by 1 base, leaving 10 bases between them. In germline, CDR1 is MNHEY, CDR2 SVGAGI. The CDR3, as DNA: TGTGCCAGCAGTTTAATTTTGGGGAACACTGAAGCTTTCTTT. Amino acids: CASSLILGNTEAFF.

This chain links TRBV7-2 with TRBJ2-5; no firm D call. The CDR3 contains 12 residues. Trimming left V 4 bases short and J 5 bases short, with 8 bases between. Germline CDR1 SGHTA, CDR2 FQGNSA. This CDR3 reads CASSSHGETQYF. The CDR3 nucleotides are TGTGCCAGCAGCTCCCACGGTGAGACCCAGTACTTC. The full variable domain, completed using reference TRBV7-2 and TRBJ2-5, is GAGVSQSPSNKVTEKGKDVELRCDPISGHTALYWYRQSLGQGLEFLIYFQGNSAPDKSGLPSDRFSAERTGGSVSTLTIQRTQQEDSAVYLCASSSHGETQYFGPGTRLLVL.

This clonotype has at least ten counts. The rearrangement joins TRBV20-1 to TRBJ2-3; possibly TRBD2 for D (7 bases). CDR1 and CDR2 from the germline V gene are DFQATT and SNEGSKA (reference sequence). Trimming pared 5 bases from V and 2 bases from J, leaving 14 bases between. The CDR3 is made up of 14 amino acids. The CDR3 DNA sequence: TGCAGTGCTCTTAAGGGGGGGTCCACAGATACGCAGTATTTT. Translated: CSALKGGSTDTQYF.

This clonotype appeared many times. This sequence joins TRBV3-1 and TRBJ2-4, with unresolved D. V lost 5 bases and J 0 bases, leaving 5 bases between the germline ends. CDR1 is LGHDT, CDR2 YNNKEL, per germline (reference sequence). The CDR3 totals 13 residues. The CDR3 coding sequence is TGTGCCAGCAGCACAATAGCCAAAAACATTCAGTACTTC. Translating gives CASSTIAKNIQYF.

At least ten counts were recorded for this clonotype. The chain uses TRBV5-6 and TRBJ1-6; TRBD1 might be the D (5 bases). Deletions cut 0 bases from V and 7 bases from J, with 14 bases between. Looked up from germline, CDR1 is SGHDT and CDR2 is YYEEEE. The CDR3 covers 16 residues. The CDR3 bases are TGTGCCAGCAGCTTGGACCTGGGGGAAACGAATTCACCCCTCCACTTT. Encoded protein: CASSLDLGETNSPLHF.

The rearrangement joins TRBV4-1 to TRBJ2-1, with TRBD1 matching over 11 bases. The ends lost 4 bases at V and 1 base at J; junction bases unmatched: 3. This CDR3 spans 16 amino acids. CDR1 and CDR2 (germline): MGHRA, YSYEKL. For the CDR3, the DNA is TGCGCCAGCAGCCCAGGGACAGGGGGTTCCTACAATGAGCAGTTCTTC. Translation: CASSPGTGGSYNEQFF.

This clonotype was seen ten or more times. The CDR3 reads CASSSRGTAFF. CDR3 sequence (DNA): TGTGCCAGCAGTAGCAGGGGAACGGCTTTCTTT. This chain uses TRBV12-3 or TRBV12-4 with TRBJ1-1, with D tentatively TRBD1 (6 bases). The CDR3 length is 11 residues. V was shortened by 5 bases and J by 11 bases, with 12 bases between the two germline ends.

This rearrangement joins TRBV18 to TRBJ1-5, with 7 bases lining up with TRBD1. Germline V gene lookup returns CDR1 KGHSH and CDR2 LQKENI. Trimming took 2 bases from V and 1 from J; bases not matched to a gene: 2. The CDR3 is 15 residues long. CDR3 DNA: TGTGCCAGCTCACCAGCGGACAGGAGCAATCAGCCCCAGCATTTT. Residues: CASSPADRSNQPQHF.

The sample holds many counts of this clonotype. This chain joins TRBV6-5 and TRBJ1-1; 7 bases agree with TRBD1. This CDR3 contains 14 residues. With V trimmed by 6 bases and J by 0 bases, 4 bases remained unmatched. Germline V gene sequence: CDR1 MNHEY, CDR2 SVGAGI. CDR3 sequence (DNA): TGTGCCAGCAGAACGACAGGGATGAACACTGAAGCTTTCTTT. Its translation is CASRTTGMNTEAFF.

Many counts were recorded for this clonotype. The V and J genes are TRBV7-2 and TRBJ2-2; 8 bases are a match to TRBD1. V shed 4 bases, J shed 6 bases, and the junction held 13 bases outside the gene matches. This CDR3 is 17 amino acids long. The germline CDR1 and CDR2 sequences are SGHTA and FQGNSA. CDR3 in amino acids: CASSSHPDRVKSGELFF. DNA of the CDR3: TGTGCCAGCAGCTCCCACCCGGACAGGGTTAAGTCCGGGGAGCTGTTTTTT.

Notes on this clonotype: One end of the junction varies from germline; a read error may be responsible. The chain is built from TRBV4-1 and TRBJ1-4; D might be TRBD1 (6 bases). The CDR3 spans 15 residues. The germline gives CDR1 MGHRA, CDR2 YSYEKL. This chain's CDR3 is CASTSYRVTNEKLFF. As DNA, the CDR3 is TGTGCCAGCACCAGTTACAGGGTAACTAATGAAAAACTGTTTTTT.

This clonotype appeared many times. V is TRBV28 and J is TRBJ1-5; the match to TRBD1 covers 8 bases. The CDR3 contains 17 residues. CDR1 is MDHEN, CDR2 SYDVKM, per germline. V was pared by 6 bases and J by 0 bases, with 10 bases of the junction left unmatched. The CDR3 spells CASRPRQGSSSNQPQHF. CDR3 nucleotide sequence: TGTGCCAGCAGACCGCGACAGGGGTCCTCTAGCAATCAGCCCCAGCATTTT.

This clonotype was counted many times. V gene TRBV6-5 combines with J gene TRBJ1-2; 7 positions match TRBD1. CDR1 and CDR2 from the germline V gene are MNHEY and SVGAGI. V gave up 2 bases and J gave up 5 bases; unmatched junction bases: 8. The CDR3 extends over 15 amino acids. DNA of the CDR3: TGTGCCAGCAGTTACGTGTACAGGGGACCATATGGCTACACCTTC. It specifies CASSYVYRGPYGYTF.